The subject of this entry is one T cell receptor beta chain. Its antigen remains undetermined. Per-nucleotide qualities are absent, and no much larger clonotype sits a single base away. The data stem from a study of blood T cell repertoires in COVID-19 (dated by TCRdb to 2019 to 2021). Broadly, across the study: Collaborator samples came from the United States, Italy and Spain and covered acute and convalescent phases of COVID-19. Where available, HLA class I and class II types were taken from metadata supplied by the sample provider and were not determined by assay-based typing. The sample metadata nearly always contained a de-identified subject ID, COVID-19 status, age in years and sex. Samples were obtained from the ongoing ImmuneRACE study (first 160 participants) and from over 1,000 subjects provided by 6 global collaborators. The prospective study material was composed of cDNA or gDNA derived from T cells, B-cell-depleted T cells, or PBMCs. The repertoires were released in a freely available public database intended as a resource for research on the immune response to SARS-CoV-2. Deeply sampled blood TCRbeta repertoires from subjects exposed to, actively infected with, or recovered from COVID-19 were included in the dataset. Broader findings and caveats from the paper: The quantity of clinical and demographic metadata differed by source and by participant and was supplied without curation.

TCRbeta CDR3 regions were amplified from genomic DNA by means of the immunoSEQ Assay, a bias-controlled multiplex PCR. Turning to the authors' computational methods: Nucleated cell counts per sample were estimated from amplification of reference gene primers within the assay. To quantify the absolute abundance of each unique TCRbeta CDR3 rearrangement, sequence reads were collapsed and filtered. For each sample, productive Simpson clonality was calculated by taking the square root of Simpson's diversity index across productive rearrangements. In its TCRdb copy, this immuneACCESS table keeps in-frame sequences only and misses some clones. Where compared with another copy, unresolved V genes explain less than half of these, and the others have no known cause. The D gene and trimming were derived from the DNA, and the V and J assignments and clone size from that table. Counted in this sample were some 260,000 clones; around 86% of them appeared once. The ten most abundant clones make up around 1.7% of the sample.

Enrolling through a virtual design, the prospective study's participants ranged in age from roughly 18 to 90 years and lived across some 22 United States geographic areas. In the prospective study, participants were assigned to cohorts based on the clinical history participants reported in a screening survey and a study questionnaire. ImmuneRACE Cohort 3 recovered participants were defined by two consecutive negative NP/OP PCR tests, healthcare professional clearance, or symptom resolution. In the prospective study, mobile phlebotomists collected whole blood, serum and a nasopharyngeal or oropharyngeal swab from each participant. Prospective study participants could optionally give additional blood draws and questionnaires over a 2-month period. Blood samples from the prospective study were shipped frozen or at room temperature prior to DNA extraction. Inclusive of the bounding cysteine and phenylalanine, the CDR3 is 15 residues long. Here the CDR3 DNA is all that survives: 45 bases in frame from base 1. Trimming takes 2 bases off V and 2 bases off J; junction bases not matched to a gene: 5. The germline V gene yields ENHRY for CDR1 and SYGVKD for CDR2.

This clonotype was obtained from a man in his forties who had recovered from COVID-19. The sample was PBMCs or T cells enriched from blood (not recorded which). The V and J segments used are TRBV10-3 and TRBJ2-7, and TRBD2 aligns with 8 junction nucleotides. The DNA reads as follows: TGTGCCATCAGTGAGCCGACGGGACTAGCCTACGAGCAGTACTTC. It codes for CAISEPTGLAYEQYF.